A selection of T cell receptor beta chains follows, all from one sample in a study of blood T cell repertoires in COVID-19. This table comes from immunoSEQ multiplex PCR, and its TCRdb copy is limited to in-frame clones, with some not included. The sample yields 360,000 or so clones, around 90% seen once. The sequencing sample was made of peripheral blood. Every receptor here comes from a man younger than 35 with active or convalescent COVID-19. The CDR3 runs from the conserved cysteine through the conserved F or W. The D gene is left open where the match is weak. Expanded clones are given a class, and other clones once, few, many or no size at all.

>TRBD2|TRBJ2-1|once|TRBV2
TGTGCCAGCACACTAGCGGGAGGCCGCTACAATGAGCAGTTCTTC
CASTLAGGRYNEQFF
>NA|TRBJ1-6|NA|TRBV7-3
TGTGCCAGCAGCGCAAGCCCGGGTTGGTCACCCCTCCACTTT
CASSASPGWSPLHF
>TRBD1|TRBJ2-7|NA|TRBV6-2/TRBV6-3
TGTGCCAGCAGTTTGGCTGGGACAGGGGGCTACGAGCAGTACTTC
CASSLAGTGGYEQYF
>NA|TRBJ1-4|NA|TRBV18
TGTGCCAGCTCACCCTCCTCTGAAAAACTGTTTTTT
CASSPSSEKLFF
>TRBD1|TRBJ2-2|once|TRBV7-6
TGTGCCAGCAGCGGTAAGGACAGGGCCACCGGGGAGCTGTTTTTT
CASSGKDRATGELFF
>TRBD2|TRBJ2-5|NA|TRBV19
TGTGCCAGTAGTAATACCCTGCGGGGGAAAGAGACCCAGTACTTC
CASSNTLRGKETQYF
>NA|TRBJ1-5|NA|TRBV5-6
TGTGCCAGCAGCCACCGTAAACAGGTCAATCAGCCCCAGCATTTT
CASSHRKQVNQPQHF
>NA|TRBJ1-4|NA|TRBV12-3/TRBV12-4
TGTGCCAGCAGTTTTAGGGAGAATGAAAAACTGTTTTTT
CASSFRENEKLFF
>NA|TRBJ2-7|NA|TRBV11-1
TGTGCCAGCAGCTTAGCAGCGTACGAGCAGTACTTC
CASSLAAYEQYF
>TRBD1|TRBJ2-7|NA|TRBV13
TGTGCCAGCAGCTTAGGGGACAGGGTAGGGGAGCAGTACTTC
CASSLGDRVGEQYF
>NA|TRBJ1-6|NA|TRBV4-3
TGCGCCAGCAGCCGAAAGGGGGGGACCGAGGATTCACCCCTCCACTTT
CASSRKGGTEDSPLHF
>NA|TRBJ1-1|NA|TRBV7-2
TGTGCCAGCAGCTTAGGGACACAGTACACTGAAGCTTTCTTT
CASSLGTQYTEAFF
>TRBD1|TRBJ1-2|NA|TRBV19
TGTGCCAGTAGTATATGGGACAGCAAAAGAGGCTACACCTTC
CASSIWDSKRGYTF
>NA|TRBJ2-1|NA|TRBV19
TGTGCCAGTAGTGCGGACAGACCAATGGCCTACAATGAGCAGTTCTTC
CASSADRPMAYNEQFF
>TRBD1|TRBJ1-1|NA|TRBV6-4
TGTGCCAGCAGCCCGGGACAGGGGGTAGCTGAAGCTTTCTTT
CASSPGQGVAEAFF
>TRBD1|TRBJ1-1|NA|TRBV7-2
TGTGCCAGCAGTAACCACAGGGGTACTGAAGCTTTCTTT
CASSNHRGTEAFF
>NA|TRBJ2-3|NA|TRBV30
TGTGCCTGGAGAGCAGGACTGAGCACAGATACGCAGTATTTT
CAWRAGLSTDTQYF
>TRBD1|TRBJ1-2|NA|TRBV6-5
TGTGCCAGCAGTTACTACAGGGGTAGCTATGGCTACACCTTC
CASSYYRGSYGYTF
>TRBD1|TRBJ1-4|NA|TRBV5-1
TGCGCCAGCAGCTTTTTACAGGGGACTAATGAAAAACTGTTTTTT
CASSFLQGTNEKLFF
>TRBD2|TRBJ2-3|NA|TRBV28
TGTGCCAGCAGCTTCCCCTATAGCGGGGGGCAGTATTTT
CASSFPYSGGQYF
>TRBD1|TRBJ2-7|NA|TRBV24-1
TGTGCCACCAGTGACACGGGACAGGGTATTTACGAGCAGTACTTC
CATSDTGQGIYEQYF
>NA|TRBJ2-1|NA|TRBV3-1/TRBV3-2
TGTGCCAGCAGTCTTTCAGGGGGGGAGCAGTTCTTC
CASSLSGGEQFF